This entry lists 14 T cell receptor beta chains sequenced from one sample in a study of blood T cell repertoires in COVID-19. Measured with immunoSEQ multiplex PCR; TCRdb has only the in-frame clones, and not every one. This sample has nearly 70,000 clones; nearly 90% occur once, and the top ten carry about 3.5%. The sample comprised peripheral blood. Source of these receptors: a woman in her forties or fifties with COVID-19, enrolled during active disease.

The chain is built from TRBV10-3 and TRBJ2-5, with 9 bases aligning to TRBD2. The CDR3 sequence is 14 residues long. The V gene end was trimmed by 8 bases and the J gene end by 5 bases; junction bases not matched to a gene: 9. The germline CDR1 and CDR2 sequences are ENHRY and SYGVKD. CDR3 nucleotides: TGTGCCATCGGGCGGGAGGGCCTGGGGGAGACCCAGTACTTC. This codes for CAIGREGLGETQYF.

V gene TRBV11-2 combines with J gene TRBJ2-3; 7 bases are shared with TRBD2. The V gene's germline CDR1 is SGHAT and CDR2 FQNNGV. Losses at the gene ends were 5 bases for V and 1 base for J; bases not matched to a gene: 15. The CDR3 consists of 18 residues. The CDR3 DNA reads TGTGCCAGCAGCCCTAAACTGGCGGGAGTAGTAGGCACAGATACGCAGTATTTT. As protein: CASSPKLAGVVGTDTQYF.

This chain links TRBV7-3 with TRBJ2-3; TRBD1 is a possible D gene (7 bases). CDR1 and CDR2 from the germline V gene are SGHTA and FQGTGA. The CDR3 runs 16 residues. Trimming cost V 5 bases and J 2 bases, with 17 bases left between them. The DNA of the CDR3 is TGTGCCAGCAGCCGAGGAGCAGGGGGGTTCACAGATACGCAGTATTTT. Its protein product is CASSRGAGGFTDTQYF.

This chain connects TRBV11-3 to TRBJ1-3, with D unresolved. This CDR3 has 15 residues. V was trimmed by 4 bases and J by 0 bases, leaving 10 bases between them. Germline lookup yields CDR1 SGHNT and CDR2 YENEEA. CDR3 in amino acids: CASSSYTNSGNTIYF. CDR3 nucleotides: TGTGCCAGCAGCTCATACACAAACTCTGGAAACACCATATATTTT.

This clone was detected only once. This rearrangement joins TRBV20-1 to TRBJ2-1; no firm D call. The CDR3 is made up of 11 amino acids. Germline V lookup: CDR1 DFQATT, CDR2 SNEGSKA (reference sequence). V was shortened by 6 bases and J by 8 bases, with 11 bases between the two germline ends. Here the CDR3 DNA reads TGCAGTGCCCGCCGAGCGTATGAGCAGTTCTTC. This encodes CSARRAYEQFF.

The rearrangement uses TRBV7-2 and TRBJ2-2; the match to TRBD2 covers 8 bases. The germline V gene has CDR1 SGHTA and CDR2 FQGNSA. The CDR3 has 15 amino acids. Trimming at V came to 5 bases and at J to 2 bases, leaving 4 bases not matched to a gene. CDR3 amino acids: CASSVSGTNTGELFF. CDR3 in DNA: TGTGCCAGCAGCGTTAGCGGGACCAACACCGGGGAGCTGTTTTTT.

This sequence joins TRBV5-1 and TRBJ2-3; D may be TRBD2 (7 bases). Looked up from germline, CDR1 is SGHRS and CDR2 is YFSETQ. There are 13 residues in the CDR3. Deletions cut 4 bases from V and 5 bases from J, with 11 bases between. In nucleotides, the CDR3 is TGCGCCAGCAGCGGAGCGGGACAAGATACGCAGTATTTT. Amino acids: CASSGAGQDTQYF.

This rearrangement joins TRBV5-6 to TRBJ2-5; D is possibly TRBD2 (6 bases). Trimming cost V 0 bases and J 2 bases, with 17 bases left between them. Germline V gives CDR1 SGHDT, CDR2 YYEEEE. The CDR3 runs to 17 residues. CDR3 bases: TGTGCCAGCAGCTTGGGCCTAACTAGCTTACCACAAGAGACCCAGTACTTC. Translating it yields CASSLGLTSLPQETQYF.

The V call is TRBV5-1, the J call TRBJ2-7, with 7 nucleotides matching TRBD2. The J segment lost 0 bases and the V segment lost 4 bases, leaving 4 bases of the junction unmatched. The length of the CDR3 is 14 residues. Germline V gene sequence: CDR1 SGHRS, CDR2 YFSETQ. The CDR3 sequence is CASSRGTTSYEQYF. The CDR3 nucleotides are TGCGCCAGCAGCCGCGGGACTACCTCCTACGAGCAGTACTTC. Variable domain in full (rest from reference TRBV5-1 and TRBJ2-7): KAGVTQTPRYLIKTRGQQVTLSCSPISGHRSVSWYQQTPGQGLQFLFEYFSETQRNKGNFPGRFSGRQFSNSRSEMNVSTLELGDSALYLCASSRGTTSYEQYFGPGTRLTVT.

The chain carries TRBV19 and TRBJ2-5, with 10 bases lining up with TRBD2. Germline V CDR1 and CDR2: LNHDA, SQIVND (reference sequence). V lost 6 bases, J lost 6 bases, and 10 bases stayed unmatched. The CDR3 runs to 15 residues. Written as DNA, the CDR3 is TGTGCCAGTAGCCGATCCGCTAGCGGGAGCCAGACCCAGTACTTC. It translates to CASSRSASGSQTQYF.

The V and J genes are TRBV20-1 and TRBJ2-7, with D perhaps TRBD1 (6 bases). Trimming shortened V by 6 bases and J by 4 bases, and 7 bases separated the two germline ends. The CDR3 spans 10 residues. CDR1 and CDR2 (germline): DFQATT, SNEGSKA (reference sequence). The chain's CDR3 is CSAGQYEQYF. The CDR3 DNA reads as TGCAGTGCCGGACAGTACGAGCAGTACTTC.

The chain carries TRBV5-1 and TRBJ2-6; TRBD1 aligns across 10 bases. Germline V gene lookup returns CDR1 SGHRS and CDR2 YFSETQ. V lost 9 bases to trimming and J lost 0 bases; unmatched junction nucleotides: 6. The CDR3 length is 16 residues. The CDR3: CATGTGVTSGANVLTF. DNA of the CDR3: TGCGCCACTGGGACAGGGGTTACCTCTGGGGCCAACGTCCTGACTTTC.

The chain is built from TRBV2 and TRBJ2-7; TRBD1 matches at 7 bases. Unmatched junction bases numbered 9, after V lost 6 bases and J lost 4 bases. This CDR3 is 14 amino acids long. Germline V gene sequence: CDR1 SNHLY, CDR2 FYNNEI. This CDR3 reads CASSLWTGSYEQYF. In DNA, the CDR3 is TGTGCCAGCAGCCTTTGGACAGGATCTTACGAGCAGTACTTC.

V is TRBV27 and J is TRBJ1-2; D possibly corresponds to TRBD1 (5 bases). Trimming stripped 1 base from V and 1 base from J, with 13 bases between. The CDR3 covers 16 residues. Germline CDR1 and CDR2: MNHEY and SMNVEV (reference sequence). CDR3 in DNA: TGTGCCAGCAGTTTATACGGGCAGGGATATAACTATGGCTACACCTTC. This translates into CASSLYGQGYNYGYTF.